This is a list of T cell receptor beta chains from one sample in a study of OX40 agonist ivuxolimab in advanced cancers. The repertoire was sequenced with immunoSEQ multiplex PCR; TCRdb's copy has only in-frame clones and lacks some. The data contain 21,000 or so clones, approximately 83% of them singletons. The sample consisted of CD4+ or CD8+ T cells sorted from blood, taken in a trial of the OX40 agonist ivuxolimab. These receptors all stem from an adult with an advanced solid tumor such as melanoma, head and neck, liver or kidney cancer. Both conserved end residues are part of each CDR3. The D gene is left open where the match is weak. Some rows have no size entry. The others give once, few or many, or a class for an expanded clone.

V gene: TRBV7-8
J gene: TRBJ2-7
CDR3 length: 13
D gene: NA
clone size: NA
CDR3 protein: CASSLGTVYEQYF
CDR3 DNA: TGTGCCAGCAGCTTGGGGACGGTATACGAGCAGTACTTC

V gene: TRBV29-1
J gene: TRBJ2-1
CDR3 length: 14
D gene: TRBD2
clone size: NA
CDR3 protein: CSVDRAGGWDEQFF
CDR3 DNA: TGCAGCGTAGACCGAGCGGGAGGGTGGGATGAGCAGTTCTTC

V gene: TRBV5-4
J gene: TRBJ2-7
CDR3 length: 13
D gene: TRBD2
clone size: NA
CDR3 protein: CASRSGLAGEWYF
CDR3 DNA: TGTGCCAGCAGGTCGGGACTAGCGGGAGAATGGTACTTC

V gene: TRBV7-6
J gene: TRBJ2-1
CDR3 length: 15
D gene: NA
clone size: NA
CDR3 protein: CASSLEQGTSHEQFF
CDR3 DNA: TGTGCCAGCAGCTTAGAACAGGGAACATCTCATGAGCAGTTCTTC

V gene: TRBV28
J gene: TRBJ1-5
CDR3 length: 12
D gene: NA
clone size: NA
CDR3 protein: CASSFSNQPQHF
CDR3 DNA: TGTGCCAGCAGTTTTAGTAATCAGCCCCAGCATTTT

V gene: TRBV28
J gene: TRBJ1-5
CDR3 length: 14
D gene: NA
clone size: once
CDR3 protein: CASSFPGIGEPQHF
CDR3 DNA: TGTGCCAGCAGTTTTCCCGGGATCGGGGAGCCCCAGCATTTT

V gene: TRBV28
J gene: TRBJ2-1
CDR3 length: 14
D gene: TRBD1
clone size: NA
CDR3 protein: CASSPRTGYNEQFF
CDR3 DNA: TGTGCCAGCAGCCCTCGGACAGGCTACAATGAGCAGTTCTTC

V gene: TRBV4-1
J gene: TRBJ2-7
CDR3 length: 13
D gene: NA
clone size: NA
CDR3 protein: CASSQGATYEQYF
CDR3 DNA: TGCGCCAGCAGCCAAGGTGCTACCTACGAGCAGTACTTC

V gene: TRBV7-2
J gene: TRBJ2-7
CDR3 length: 15
D gene: TRBD2
clone size: NA
CDR3 protein: CASSLQLAGGYEQYF
CDR3 DNA: TGTGCCAGCAGCCTCCAACTAGCGGGAGGCTACGAGCAGTACTTC

V gene: TRBV15
J gene: TRBJ2-3
CDR3 length: 15
D gene: NA
clone size: once
CDR3 protein: CATSRGGGSTDTQYF
CDR3 DNA: TGTGCCACCAGCAGAGGAGGGGGTAGCACAGATACGCAGTATTTT

V gene: TRBV12-1
J gene: TRBJ1-1
CDR3 length: 16
D gene: NA
clone size: NA
CDR3 protein: CASSPPASGLNTEAFF
CDR3 DNA: TGTGCCAGCAGCCCCCCCGCATCGGGATTGAACACTGAAGCTTTCTTT

V gene: TRBV5-6
J gene: TRBJ2-7
CDR3 length: 14
D gene: NA
clone size: NA
CDR3 protein: CASSLVAAAYEQYF
CDR3 DNA: TGTGCCAGCAGCTTGGTGGCGGCGGCCTACGAGCAGTACTTC

V gene: TRBV10-2
J gene: TRBJ2-1
CDR3 length: 15
D gene: TRBD2
clone size: NA
CDR3 protein: CASSMTSGIGDEQFF
CDR3 DNA: TGCGCCAGCAGCATGACTAGCGGGATTGGGGATGAGCAGTTCTTC

V gene: TRBV9
J gene: TRBJ1-1
CDR3 length: 13
D gene: TRBD1
clone size: NA
CDR3 protein: CASSETGVGEAFF
CDR3 DNA: TGTGCCAGCAGCGAGACAGGGGTGGGTGAAGCTTTCTTT

V gene: TRBV7-9
J gene: TRBJ2-3
CDR3 length: 19
D gene: TRBD2
clone size: NA
CDR3 protein: CASSLRLAGGPGNTDTQYF
CDR3 DNA: TGTGCCAGCAGCCTAAGACTAGCGGGAGGGCCGGGGAACACAGATACGCAGTATTTT

V gene: TRBV28
J gene: TRBJ1-3
CDR3 length: 11
D gene: NA
clone size: NA
CDR3 protein: CASIGGNTIYF
CDR3 DNA: TGTGCCAGCATTGGAGGAAACACCATATATTTT

V gene: TRBV11-2
J gene: TRBJ2-7
CDR3 length: 16
D gene: TRBD2
clone size: few
CDR3 protein: CASSLGAGLAAYEQYF
CDR3 DNA: TGTGCCAGCAGCTTAGGGGCTGGACTAGCGGCCTACGAGCAGTACTTC

V gene: TRBV11-2
J gene: TRBJ2-7
CDR3 length: 15
D gene: TRBD2
clone size: NA
CDR3 protein: CASSLRLAGTYEQYF
CDR3 DNA: TGTGCCAGCAGCTTAAGGCTAGCGGGGACCTACGAGCAGTACTTC

V gene: TRBV5-1
J gene: TRBJ2-1
CDR3 length: 12
D gene: NA
clone size: NA
CDR3 protein: CASSFRGNEQFF
CDR3 DNA: TGCGCCAGCAGCTTCAGGGGCAATGAGCAGTTCTTC

V gene: TRBV9
J gene: TRBJ2-7
CDR3 length: 14
D gene: NA
clone size: NA
CDR3 protein: CASSPRGRAYEQYF
CDR3 DNA: TGTGCCAGCAGCCCCCGCGGCAGGGCCTACGAGCAGTACTTC

V gene: TRBV12-2
J gene: TRBJ2-1
CDR3 length: 17
D gene: NA
clone size: NA
CDR3 protein: CASRLPGLGGCYNEQFF
CDR3 DNA: TGTGCAAGTCGCTTACCGGGGTTAGGGGGCTGTTACAATGAGCAGTTCTTC

V gene: TRBV4-1
J gene: TRBJ2-7
CDR3 length: 15
D gene: NA
clone size: once
CDR3 protein: CASSHQQGSSYEQYF
CDR3 DNA: TGCGCCAGCAGCCACCAACAGGGAAGCTCCTACGAGCAGTACTTC

V gene: TRBV2
J gene: TRBJ2-4
CDR3 length: 14
D gene: NA
clone size: NA
CDR3 protein: CARDPGRIINIQYF
CDR3 DNA: TGTGCCCGCGACCCTGGGCGGATAATAAACATTCAGTACTTC

V gene: TRBV9
J gene: TRBJ1-4
CDR3 length: 16
D gene: TRBD1
clone size: NA
CDR3 protein: CASSVEGTGSNEKLFF
CDR3 DNA: TGTGCCAGCAGCGTAGAAGGGACAGGGTCTAATGAAAAACTGTTTTTT

V gene: TRBV27
J gene: TRBJ2-1
CDR3 length: 12
D gene: TRBD1
clone size: NA
CDR3 protein: CASGTARDEQFF
CDR3 DNA: TGTGCCAGCGGGACAGCCAGGGATGAGCAGTTCTTC

V gene: TRBV4-1
J gene: TRBJ2-7
CDR3 length: 16
D gene: NA
clone size: NA
CDR3 protein: CASSQDQAGALREQYF
CDR3 DNA: TGCGCCAGCAGCCAAGATCAGGCAGGGGCCCTCCGCGAGCAGTACTTC

V gene: TRBV9
J gene: TRBJ2-3
CDR3 length: 16
D gene: NA
clone size: NA
CDR3 protein: CASSPRGGRGTDTQYF
CDR3 DNA: TGTGCCAGCAGCCCCAGGGGCGGGAGAGGAACAGATACGCAGTATTTT